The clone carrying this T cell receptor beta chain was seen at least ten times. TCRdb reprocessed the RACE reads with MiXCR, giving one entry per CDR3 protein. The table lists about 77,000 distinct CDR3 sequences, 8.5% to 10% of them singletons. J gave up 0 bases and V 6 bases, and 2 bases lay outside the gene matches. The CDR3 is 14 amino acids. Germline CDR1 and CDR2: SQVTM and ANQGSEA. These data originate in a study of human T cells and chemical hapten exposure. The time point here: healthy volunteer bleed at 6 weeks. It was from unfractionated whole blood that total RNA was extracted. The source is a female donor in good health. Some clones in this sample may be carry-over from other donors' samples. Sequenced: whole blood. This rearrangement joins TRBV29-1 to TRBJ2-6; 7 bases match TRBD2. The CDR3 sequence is CSVGGGSGANVLTF. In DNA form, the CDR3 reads TGCAGCGTAGGCGGGGGCTCTGGGGCCAACGTCCTGACTTTC.